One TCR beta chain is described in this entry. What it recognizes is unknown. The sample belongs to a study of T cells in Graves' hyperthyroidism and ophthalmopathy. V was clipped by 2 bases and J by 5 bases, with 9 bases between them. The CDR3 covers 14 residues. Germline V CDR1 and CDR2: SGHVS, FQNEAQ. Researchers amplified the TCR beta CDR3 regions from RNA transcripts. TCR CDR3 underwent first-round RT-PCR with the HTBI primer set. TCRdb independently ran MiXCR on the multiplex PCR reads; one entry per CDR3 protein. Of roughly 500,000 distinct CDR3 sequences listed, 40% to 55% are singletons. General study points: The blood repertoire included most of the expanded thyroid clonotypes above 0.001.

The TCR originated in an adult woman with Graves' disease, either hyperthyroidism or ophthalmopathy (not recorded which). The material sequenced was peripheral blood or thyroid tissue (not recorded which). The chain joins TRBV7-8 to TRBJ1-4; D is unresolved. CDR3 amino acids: CASSLLPGNEKLFF. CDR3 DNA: TGTGCCAGCAGCTTACTCCCCGGGAATGAAAAACTGTTTTTT.